This TCR beta chain was captured by sequencing in a study of blood T cell repertoires in COVID-19. Study at large: Acute-phase and convalescent COVID-19 samples originated in the United States, Italy and Spain.

TCRdb's table, derived via immunoSEQ multiplex PCR, lists solely in-frame clones and lacks some. The sample lists about 120,000 clones; around 79% were seen once. V trimming: 0 bases; J trimming: 2 bases; junction bases outside the gene matches: 7. Germline lookup yields CDR1 SGHNT and CDR2 YYREEE (reference sequence). The CDR3 runs to 16 residues. Sequenced: peripheral blood. The sequence was collected from a man aged 65 to 85 with acute or convalescent COVID-19. The V and J genes are TRBV5-4 and TRBJ2-7; 8 bases align to TRBD2. The CDR3 DNA follows: TGTGCCAGCAGCTTGGGAGGGGCGGGGGGAACCTACGAGCAGTACTTC. Translation gives CASSLGGAGGTYEQYF.